Sequencing of this T cell receptor beta chain was carried out in a study of blood T cell repertoires in COVID-19. Overall study context: COVID-19 samples collected from the United States, Italy and Spain covered acute and convalescent phases. Sample material is recorded as cDNA or gDNA derived from T cells, B-cell-depleted T cells, or PBMCs.

Authors' processing steps: Amplification with reference gene primers provided the estimates of nucleated cell counts. This table comes from immunoSEQ multiplex PCR, and its TCRdb copy is limited to in-frame clones, with some not included. The DNA was the basis for D and trimming; V, J and clone size are from that table. The sample records under 300,000 clones, approximately 82% being singletons. V was pared by 4 bases and J by 5 bases, with 11 bases between. CDR1 MNHNY and CDR2 SVGAGI come from the germline V gene (reference sequence). The CDR3 extends over 13 amino acids. The sequenced material came from peripheral blood. The TCR originated in a woman aged 35 to 49 who had recovered from COVID-19. This chain connects TRBV6-6 to TRBJ1-1, with D unresolved. CDR3 bases: TGTGCCAGCAGTTTCGGCCGAGGGACTGAAGCTTTCTTT. Protein product: CASSFGRGTEAFF.